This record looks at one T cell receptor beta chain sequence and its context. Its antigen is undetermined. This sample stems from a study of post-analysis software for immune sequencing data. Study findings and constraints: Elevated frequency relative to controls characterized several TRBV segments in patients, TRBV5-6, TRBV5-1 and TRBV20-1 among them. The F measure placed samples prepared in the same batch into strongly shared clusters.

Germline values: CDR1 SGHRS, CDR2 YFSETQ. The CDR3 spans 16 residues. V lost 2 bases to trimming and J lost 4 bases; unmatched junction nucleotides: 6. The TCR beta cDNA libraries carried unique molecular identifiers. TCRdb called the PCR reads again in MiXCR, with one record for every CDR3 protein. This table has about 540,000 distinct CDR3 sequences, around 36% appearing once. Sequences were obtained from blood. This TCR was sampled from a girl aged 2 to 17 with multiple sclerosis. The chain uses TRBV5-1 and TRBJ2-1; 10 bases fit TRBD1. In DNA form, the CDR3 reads TGCGCCAGCAGCTTTTCGACAGGGGGCGAGTACAATGAGCAGTTCTTC. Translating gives CASSFSTGGEYNEQFF.